This TCR beta chain was sequenced in a study of spatial heterogeneity in lung cancer. The wider study: Consistent detection of more beta-chain than alpha-chain sequences was observed.

Notes on the study in general: Expanded intratumoral alpha and beta TCR counts tracked tumor mutation counts.

Per germline, CDR1 SGHAT and CDR2 FQNNGV. The CDR3 length is 15 residues. V was pared by 2 bases and J by 2 bases, with 13 bases between. TCRdb called the 5' RACE reads again in MiXCR, with one record for every CDR3 protein. Of about 4,000 distinct CDR3 sequences detected, roughly 9.4% appear once; the ten largest clones hold 28%. Remarks on this clonotype: As yet, its antigen is unknown.

The time point here: sample taken at primary tumor resection. Patients with untreated early-stage non-small cell lung cancer, numbering approximately 70, were the donors. Unsorted whole RNA of tumor, nontumor lung or frozen PBMC was sequenced. This chain joins TRBV11-2 and TRBJ2-7; D possibly uses TRBD1 or TRBD2 (7 bases each). The TCR was taken from a male donor with early-stage non-small cell lung cancer. Specimen: lung tumor tissue, collected at surgery. In DNA form, the CDR3 reads TGTGCCAGCAGCTTAAGCGGGACAGAGACCTACGAGCAGTACTTC. Its translation is CASSLSGTETYEQYF.